Presented here are 11 T cell receptor beta chains from one specimen sequenced in a study of T cell repertoires in cytomegalovirus infection. MiXCR, applied by TCRdb to the reads, yields one record per CDR3 protein. This repertoire shows about 570,000 distinct CDR3 sequences, about 40% found once; its top ten account for 48%. These receptors' targets are unknown. The source material was cultured PBMCs, sampled from culture after CMV antigen stimulation. The source of these receptors is a human donor in good health (CMV status not recorded). Some clones in this sample may be carry-over from other donors' samples.

The chain carries TRBV5-4 and TRBJ1-1; D gene uncertain. From germline, CDR1 is SGHNT and CDR2 YYREEE (reference sequence). The length of the CDR3 is 15 residues. V was pared by 2 bases and J by 3 bases, with 14 bases between. The CDR3 region has the DNA TGTGCCAGCAGCTTACAGTTACGGGTATACACTGAAGCTTTCTTT. Translating it yields CASSLQLRVYTEAFF. The variable domain in full, completed from reference TRBV5-4 and TRBJ1-1, reads ETGVTQSPTHLIKTRGQQVTLRCSSQSGHNTVSWYQQALGQGPQFIFQYYREEENGRGNFPPRFSGLQFPNYSSELNVNALELDDSALYLCASSLQLRVYTEAFFGQGTRLTVV.

The chain carries TRBV7-4 and TRBJ2-1, with 7 positions matching TRBD2. The CDR3 contains 15 residues. J lost 0 bases, V lost 1 base, and 0 bases had no gene match. Per germline, CDR1 SGHVT and CDR2 SQSDAQ. The CDR3 nucleotides are TGTGCCAGCAGCTTAGGGGACTACTCCTACAATGAGCAGTTCTTC. This sequence encodes CASSLGDYSYNEQFF.

The chain has TRBV2 and TRBJ1-2; weak D call: TRBD1 (5 bases). The CDR3 extends over 14 amino acids. With 6 bases removed from V and 4 bases from J, the gap between germline ends came to 15 bases. CDR1 SNHLY and CDR2 FYNNEI come from the germline V gene. CDR3 sequence reads: CASSEVGATYGYTF. CDR3 coding DNA: TGTGCCAGCAGCGAGGTCGGGGCCACCTATGGCTACACCTTC.

The chain carries TRBV6-2 or TRBV6-3 and TRBJ2-2; 9 bases agree with TRBD1. Looked up from germline, CDR1 is MNHEY and CDR2 is SVGEGT. The CDR3 consists of 17 residues. The trim removed 1 base at V and 5 bases at J, leaving 8 bases unmatched. The CDR3: CASSYYDTGGRTGELFF. Written as DNA, the CDR3 is TGTGCCAGCAGTTACTATGACACAGGGGGCAGAACCGGGGAGCTGTTTTTT.

The chain uses TRBV7-2 and TRBJ1-1, with TRBD1 identical over 9 bases. Germline V gene data show CDR1 as SGHTA and CDR2 as FQGNSA. The CDR3 has 15 residues. The V gene end was trimmed by 6 bases and the J gene end by 5 bases; junction bases not matched to a gene: 10. The CDR3: CASSSHRGHRTEAFF. The DNA of the CDR3 is TGTGCCAGCAGTTCCCACAGGGGGCACCGAACTGAAGCTTTCTTT. The full variable domain, in which reference TRBV7-2 and TRBJ1-1 provide the parts outside the CDR3, is GAGVSQSPSNKVTEKGKDVELRCDPISGHTALYWYRQSLGQGLEFLIYFQGNSAPDKSGLPSDRFSAERTGGSVSTLTIQRTQQEDSAVYLCASSSHRGHRTEAFFGQGTRLTVV.

This chain links TRBV5-5 with TRBJ2-3; 7 bases are shared with TRBD2. V shed 0 bases and J 2 bases; nucleotides not matched to a gene: 6. Germline CDR1 is SGHKS and CDR2 is YYEKEE (reference sequence). The length of the CDR3 is 16 residues. The CDR3 DNA reads TGTGCCAGCAGCTTGGATCCTAGCGGCCCCACAGATACGCAGTATTTT. The encoded protein is CASSLDPSGPTDTQYF.

The genes are TRBV7-4 and TRBJ2-7; TRBD2 might be the D (5 bases). The CDR3 is made up of 14 amino acids. Trimming shortened V by 5 bases and J by 1 base, and 12 bases separated the two germline ends. Looked up from germline, CDR1 is SGHVT and CDR2 is SQSDAQ. This CDR3 reads CASSKGGRSYEQYF. CDR3 in DNA: TGTGCCAGCAGCAAAGGCGGGCGGTCCTACGAGCAGTACTTC.

The chain couples TRBV6-2 or TRBV6-3 to TRBJ2-5; a possible D gene is TRBD2 (5 bases). The germline V gene encodes CDR1 MNHEY and CDR2 SVGEGT. V was shortened by 3 bases and J by 7 bases, with 15 bases between the two germline ends. This CDR3 contains 14 residues. CDR3 region: CASSYNSRRGTQYF. The CDR3 DNA follows: TGTGCCAGCAGTTATAACTCTCGTCGGGGGACCCAGTACTTC.

The rearrangement joins TRBV7-2 to TRBJ1-1; D ambiguous. Trimming removed 2 bases at V and 1 base at J, with 11 bases between. Germline V gives CDR1 SGHTA, CDR2 FQGNSA. The CDR3 totals 15 residues. The CDR3 nucleotides read TGTGCCAGCAGCTTAACGGACGAGGGGAACACTGAAGCTTTCTTT. This codes for CASSLTDEGNTEAFF.

This chain links TRBV5-1 with TRBJ2-1, with TRBD1 as a possible D gene (5 bases). CDR1 and CDR2 (germline): SGHRS, YFSETQ. The CDR3 is made up of 15 amino acids. V was shortened by 0 bases and J by 9 bases, with 16 bases between the two germline ends. The CDR3 DNA reads as TGCGCCAGCAGCTTGGGGTTCGCGGCAGGGCGTGAGCAGTTCTTC. It encodes CASSLGFAAGREQFF. Full variable domain (remainder filled in from reference TRBV5-1 and TRBJ2-1): KAGVTQTPRYLIKTRGQQVTLSCSPISGHRSVSWYQQTPGQGLQFLFEYFSETQRNKGNFPGRFSGRQFSNSRSEMNVSTLELGDSALYLCASSLGFAAGREQFFGPGTRLTVL.

The chain links TRBV7-6 to TRBJ2-1; no definite D call. The CDR3 has 14 amino acids. Looked up from germline, CDR1 is SGHVS and CDR2 is FNYEAQ. V lost 1 base and J lost 5, with 9 bases in between. The CDR3 protein is CASSLVWIDNEQFF. CDR3 DNA: TGTGCCAGCAGCTTAGTCTGGATAGACAATGAGCAGTTCTTC.